The 32 T cell receptor beta chains reported below all come from one sample, sequenced in a study of T cells in Graves' hyperthyroidism and ophthalmopathy. What was amplified from RNA transcripts were TCR beta CDR3 regions. The TCR CDR3 first-round RT-PCR relied on the HTBI primer set. TCRdb ran MiXCR on the multiplex PCR reads and lists one entry per CDR3 protein. The sample holds over 350,000 distinct CDR3 sequences; roughly 14% are singletons and the top ten take roughly an eighth. Sequenced sample: blood. These receptors were taken from a man aged 18 to 35 with Graves' ophthalmopathy.

This clonotype was counted between two and nine times. This sequence joins TRBV29-1 and TRBJ1-1; D is ambiguous. Germline V gives CDR1 SQVTM, CDR2 ANQGSEA. The CDR3 has 10 amino acids. Trimming left V 5 bases short and J 3 bases short, with 4 bases between. CDR3 in DNA: TGCAGCGTTCTCGACACTGAAGCTTTCTTT. Translation gives CSVLDTEAFF.

The chain has TRBV18 and TRBJ2-2; 8 nucleotides align to TRBD1. After removal of 3 bases from V and 7 bases from J, the junction contained 7 bases not matched to a gene. The CDR3 extends over 15 amino acids. The germline gives CDR1 KGHSH, CDR2 LQKENI. The CDR3 spells CASSPGQGGIGELFF. The CDR3 region has the DNA TGTGCCAGCTCACCCGGACAGGGAGGAATCGGGGAGCTGTTTTTT. The variable domain in full, completed from reference TRBV18 and TRBJ2-2, reads NAGVMQNPRHLVRRRGQEARLRCSPMKGHSHVYWYRQLPEEGLKFMVYLQKENIIDESGMPKERFSAEFPKEGPSILRIQQVVRGDSAAYFCASSPGQGGIGELFFGEGSRLTVL.

This clonotype was observed many times. J is TRBJ1-1 and V is TRBV10-3; TRBD1 aligns across 8 bases. The CDR3 extends over 14 amino acids. Unmatched junction bases numbered 6, after V lost 6 bases and J lost 3 bases. CDR1 and CDR2 (germline): ENHRY, SYGVKD. CDR3 nucleotides: TGTGCCATCAGGACAGGGGTTCTAGACACTGAAGCTTTCTTT. It is translated as CAIRTGVLDTEAFF.

A remark on this clonotype: Its ends do not fully match the called genes, so a read error is possible. The chain recombines TRBV6-2 or TRBV6-3 with TRBJ2-7; a weak D match, TRBD1 (5 bases). The germline V gene has CDR1 MNHEY and CDR2 SVGEGT. CDR3 size: 12 residues. The CDR3 loop is CASVIQGYGQYF. Here the CDR3 DNA reads TGTGCCAGCGTGATTCAGGGTTACGGGCAGTACTTC.

This clonotype was counted many times. The V and J genes are TRBV7-8 and TRBJ1-4, with TRBD1 identical over 8 bases. CDR1 SGHVS and CDR2 FQNEAQ come from the germline V gene. This CDR3 spans 14 amino acids. J was trimmed by 2 bases and V by 10 bases; bases with no gene match: 6. The CDR3 coding sequence is TGTGCCACCTCTTGGACAGGGACTAATGAAAAACTGTTTTTT. Translated, it gives CATSWTGTNEKLFF.

The V gene is TRBV19, the J gene TRBJ1-4; a possible D gene is TRBD1 (6 bases). From germline, CDR1 is LNHDA and CDR2 SQIVND (reference sequence). V was shortened by 6 bases and J by 0 bases, with 14 bases between the two germline ends. The CDR3 has 16 amino acids. The chain's CDR3 is CASRGTTEATNEKLFF. The CDR3, as DNA: TGTGCCAGTAGGGGGACAACCGAGGCAACTAATGAAAAACTGTTTTTT.

This clonotype was detected many times. The rearrangement uses TRBV10-1 and TRBJ2-7; 8 positions match TRBD1. Trimming at V came to 4 bases and at J to 6 bases, leaving 8 bases not matched to a gene. The CDR3 covers 14 residues. Per germline, CDR1 WNHNN and CDR2 SYGVQD (reference sequence). CDR3 sequence: CASSGQGRFGEQYF. In DNA, the CDR3 is TGCGCCAGCAGTGGACAGGGGCGCTTCGGCGAGCAGTACTTC.

This clonotype was detected ten times or more. The chain links TRBV27 to TRBJ2-5, with a weak D call TRBD1 (7 bases). The ends were cut back, 7 bases at V and 5 bases at J, with 17 bases in the middle. CDR3 length equals 14 residues. The germline V gene encodes CDR1 MNHEY and CDR2 SMNVEV (reference sequence). DNA of the CDR3: TGTGCCAGCAACTCCCAGGGGGGACAGGAGACCCAGTACTTC. Protein product: CASNSQGGQETQYF.

This clonotype was detected ten times or more. The chain carries TRBV3-1 and TRBJ1-1, with D unresolved. CDR1 LGHDT and CDR2 YNNKEL come from the germline V gene (reference sequence). With 0 bases removed from V and 2 bases from J, the gap between germline ends came to 13 bases. The CDR3 totals 16 residues. Written as DNA, the CDR3 is TGTGCCAGCAGCCAAGATCGAGGCGTAAGAAACACTGAAGCTTTCTTT. Its protein is CASSQDRGVRNTEAFF.

This chain joins TRBV9 and TRBJ1-4; D perhaps matches TRBD1 (5 bases). Trimming took off 4 bases at V and 8 bases at J, with 21 bases between the two ends. Looked up from germline, CDR1 is SGDLS and CDR2 is YYNGEE. There are 16 residues in the CDR3. The CDR3 loop reads CASSPGRKVSREKLFF. The CDR3 DNA reads TGTGCCAGCAGCCCGGGACGGAAGGTGTCTAGGGAAAAACTGTTTTTT.

The chain employs TRBV2 and TRBJ1-2; D ambiguous. The CDR3 is 14 amino acids. V lost 2 bases, J lost 5 bases, and 12 bases lay in between. Germline CDR1 and CDR2: SNHLY and FYNNEI. CDR3 sequence: CASSELAAKYGYTF. CDR3 coding DNA: TGTGCCAGCAGTGAATTAGCGGCAAAATATGGCTACACCTTC.

This clonotype was recorded many times. The genes are TRBV12-3 or TRBV12-4 and TRBJ1-1; perhaps TRBD1 as D (6 bases). V lost 5 bases, J lost 2 bases, and 9 bases lay in between. This CDR3 comprises 13 residues. The CDR3 region is CASSGQPNTEAFF. The DNA for the CDR3 is TGTGCCAGCAGTGGACAGCCCAACACTGAAGCTTTCTTT.

V gene TRBV5-1 combines with J gene TRBJ2-7, with 7 bases fitting TRBD1. The CDR3 covers 14 residues. The junction had 2 bases not matched to a gene; V was cut back by 0 bases and J by 2 bases. In germline, CDR1 is SGHRS, CDR2 YFSETQ. The CDR3 protein is CASSLGDSTYEQYF. The CDR3 nucleotides are TGCGCCAGCAGCTTGGGGGACAGCACCTACGAGCAGTACTTC.

This clonotype was picked up many times. The gene calls are TRBV3-1 and TRBJ2-7; 7 bases align to TRBD2. V trimming: 0 bases; J trimming: 4 bases; junction bases outside the gene matches: 6. CDR1 is LGHDT and CDR2 is YNNKEL in the germline V gene (reference sequence). The CDR3 has 15 residues. Written as DNA, the CDR3 is TGTGCCAGCAGCCAAGATGGCGGGAGCTTGTACGAGCAGTACTTC. Translating gives CASSQDGGSLYEQYF.

This clonotype was seen at least ten times. The genes are TRBV5-5 and TRBJ2-3, with D perhaps TRBD2 (7 bases). With 0 bases removed from V and 8 bases from J, the gap between germline ends came to 13 bases. This CDR3 region has 14 residues. Germline CDR1 and CDR2: SGHKS and YYEKEE (reference sequence). CDR3 coding DNA: TGTGCCAGCAGCTTGGTAGGGGGAGGGGGTACGCAGTATTTT. It is translated as CASSLVGGGGTQYF.

This clonotype was counted between two and nine times. The chain combines TRBV19 with TRBJ1-6, with 9 nucleotides matching TRBD1. The length of the CDR3 is 15 residues. J gave up 9 bases and V 1 base, and 4 bases lay outside the gene matches. From germline, CDR1 is LNHDA and CDR2 SQIVND (reference sequence). The chain's CDR3 is CASSIGETGGSPLHF. CDR3 coding DNA: TGTGCCAGTAGTATAGGGGAGACAGGGGGTTCACCCCTCCACTTT.

In this sample, this clonotype turned up many times. This chain uses TRBV6-6 with TRBJ1-6; no reliable D call. V shed 2 bases and J shed 4 bases, with 9 bases lying between them. The CDR3 length is 15 residues. Germline-derived CDR1 and CDR2 are MNHNY and SVGAGI (reference sequence). The chain's CDR3 is CASSYDPGYNSPLHF. CDR3 sequence (DNA): TGTGCCAGCAGTTACGACCCTGGGTATAATTCACCCCTCCACTTT.

The rearrangement joins TRBV7-9 to TRBJ1-6; tentatively, D is TRBD1 (6 bases). V was cut by 6 bases and J by 6 bases, with 12 bases left in between. CDR3 size: 14 residues. From germline, CDR1 is SEHNR and CDR2 FQNEAQ (reference sequence). Written as DNA, the CDR3 is TGTGCCAGCAGTACAGGGTCTGCTAATTCACCCCTCCACTTT. Translating gives CASSTGSANSPLHF. Filled out from reference TRBV7-9 and TRBJ1-6, the complete variable domain reads DTGVSQNPRHKITKRGQNVTFRCDPISEHNRLYWYRQTLGQGPEFLTYFQNEAQLEKSRLLSDRFSAERPKGSFSTLEIQRTEQGDSAMYLCASSTGSANSPLHFGNGTRLTVT.

This clonotype has at least ten counts. The rearrangement links TRBV20-1 to TRBJ2-1, with a tentative D call TRBD2 (6 bases). The CDR3 is 12 residues long. Germline V gene data show CDR1 as DFQATT and CDR2 as SNEGSKA (reference sequence). V lost 4 bases to trimming and J lost 8 bases, with 12 bases between them. Written as DNA, the CDR3 is TGCAGTGCTAAGCGGGCAGGGTATGAGCAGTTCTTC. This sequence encodes CSAKRAGYEQFF.

This clonotype was counted a few times. The chain couples TRBV10-3 to TRBJ2-7, with 7 positions matching TRBD1. Trimming removed 2 bases from V and 5 bases from J; junction bases left unmatched: 6. From germline, CDR1 is ENHRY and CDR2 SYGVKD. The CDR3 has 14 residues. The CDR3 DNA reads TGTGCCATCAGTGAGACCCGGGACAGAGACGAGCAGTACTTC. Its translation: CAISETRDRDEQYF.

This clonotype showed up many times. One junction end does not reproduce the germline sequence, and a read error may be involved. This chain joins TRBV7-2 and TRBJ2-5; 10 bases are shared with TRBD2. The germline CDR1 and CDR2 sequences are SGHTA and FQGNSA. The length of the CDR3 is 15 residues. CDR3 sequence: CASSLAGAVVETQYF. The CDR3 DNA sequence: TGTGCCAGCAGCCTAGCGGGAGCAGTGGTCGAGACCCAGTACTTC. The variable domain in full, with the rest retrieved from reference TRBV7-2 and TRBJ2-5, is GAGVSQSPSNKVTEKGKDVELRCDPISGHTALYWYRQSLGQGLEFLIYFQGNSAPDKSGLPSDRFSAERTGGSVSTLTIQRTQQEDSAVYLCASSLAGAVVETQYFGPGTRLLVL.

This clonotype has a count of ten or more. The V gene is TRBV20-1, the J gene TRBJ2-5; 14 bases align to TRBD2. The V segment lost 2 bases and the J segment 10 bases; nucleotides outside the gene matches: 6. The CDR3 has 14 residues. Per the germline V gene, CDR1 is DFQATT and CDR2 is SNEGSKA (reference sequence). This CDR3 is CSARQGLAGEGQYF. Here the CDR3 DNA reads TGCAGTGCTAGACAGGGACTAGCGGGAGAGGGCCAGTACTTC.

This clonotype was observed at least ten times. The chain uses TRBV14 and TRBJ2-7; no clear D gene. V lost 4 bases to trimming and J lost 0 bases, with 7 bases between them. Germline CDR1 and CDR2: SGHDN and FVKESK. The CDR3 contains 13 residues. The CDR3 region has the DNA TGTGCCAGCAGCCTCCCACCCTCCTACGAGCAGTACTTC. Translation gives CASSLPPSYEQYF. Drawing the rest from reference TRBV14 and TRBJ2-7, the complete variable domain is EAGVTQFPSHSVIEKGQTVTLRCDPISGHDNLYWYRRVMGKEIKFLLHFVKESKQDESGMPNNRFLAERTGGTYSTLKVQPAELEDSGVYFCASSLPPSYEQYFGPGTRLTVT.

This sequence joins TRBV7-9 and TRBJ2-1, with 12 bases fitting TRBD1. Germline V lookup: CDR1 SEHNR, CDR2 FQNEAQ (reference sequence). The CDR3 sequence is 15 residues long. Germline trimming cut 5 bases from V and 9 bases from J; bases unmatched to any gene: 8. The CDR3 protein is CASSPGTGGYPEQFF. CDR3 sequence (DNA): TGTGCCAGCAGCCCGGGGACAGGGGGCTACCCTGAGCAGTTCTTC.

This sequence joins TRBV19 and TRBJ2-7; a weak D match, TRBD1 (6 bases). The V and J ends lost 5 bases and 2 bases respectively, with 13 bases between them. From germline, CDR1 is LNHDA and CDR2 SQIVND (reference sequence). CDR3 length: 14 residues. DNA for the CDR3: TGTGCCAGTAGTCGAGGGGGTCTCCCCTACGAGCAGTACTTC. As protein: CASSRGGLPYEQYF.

In its sample, this clonotype was seen many times. This chain links TRBV6-1 with TRBJ1-1, with 7 positions matching TRBD1. Trimming at V came to 5 bases and at J to 0 bases, leaving 3 bases not matched to a gene. The CDR3 covers 14 residues. Germline V gene lookup returns CDR1 MNHNS and CDR2 SASEGT. CDR3 sequence: CASSLQGMNTEAFF. The DNA of the CDR3 is TGTGCCAGCAGTCTACAGGGGATGAACACTGAAGCTTTCTTT.

This clonotype was counted ten times or more. CDR3 bases: TGCAGTGCTAGAAGACCGGGACTTAGGGGCTACAATGAGCAGTTCTTC. Encoded protein: CSARRPGLRGYNEQFF. The chain joins TRBV20-1 to TRBJ2-1; possibly TRBD2 for D (6 bases). V was cut by 2 bases and J by 3 bases, with 17 bases left in between. The CDR3 sequence is 16 residues long. The V gene's germline CDR1 is DFQATT and CDR2 SNEGSKA (reference sequence).

This clonotype has just one count. A much larger clonotype is one base distant, so this may be a read error. The chain carries TRBV18 and TRBJ1-5; D unclear. Per the germline V gene, CDR1 is KGHSH and CDR2 is LQKENI. There are 12 residues in the CDR3. The CDR3 here is CDSSSPMQPQHF. CDR3 DNA sequence: TGTGACAGCTCATCGCCGATGCAGCCCCAGCATTTT.

This clonotype appeared a few times. The junction departs from germline at one end; a sequencing error may be responsible. The CDR3 spells CASNLWVNDEQYF. In nucleotides, the CDR3 is TGTGCCAGCAACTTGTGGGTAAACGACGAGCAGTACTTC. V usage is TRBV5-6 and J usage is TRBJ2-7; D unresolved. Germline V gene sequence: CDR1 SGHDT, CDR2 YYEEEE. The CDR3 has 13 amino acids.

Many counts were recorded for this clonotype. The chain recombines TRBV12-3 or TRBV12-4 with TRBJ1-6; D is possibly TRBD1 (5 bases). V lost 7 bases, J lost 4 bases, and 14 bases lay in between. The CDR3 is 15 residues long. The CDR3 loop is CASTRGSGYNSPLHF. The CDR3 coding sequence is TGTGCCAGCACGCGGGGCAGTGGGTATAATTCACCCCTCCACTTT.

A few counts support this clonotype. This chain connects TRBV14 to TRBJ2-7; D perhaps matches TRBD2 (6 bases). Germline V lookup: CDR1 SGHDN, CDR2 FVKESK. CDR3 length: 15 residues. V was shortened by 1 base and J by 2 bases, with 12 bases between the two germline ends. CDR3 region: CASSQVHGEAYEQYF. CDR3 DNA sequence: TGTGCCAGCAGCCAAGTGCATGGGGAGGCCTACGAGCAGTACTTC. Based on the CDR3 plus reference TRBV14 and TRBJ2-7, the full variable domain is EAGVTQFPSHSVIEKGQTVTLRCDPISGHDNLYWYRRVMGKEIKFLLHFVKESKQDESGMPNNRFLAERTGGTYSTLKVQPAELEDSGVYFCASSQVHGEAYEQYFGPGTRLTVT.

This clonotype was seen a few times. The CDR3 DNA is TGCGCCAGCAGTAATACACTAGGGGCCAATGAGCAGTTCTTC. Encoded protein: CASSNTLGANEQFF. The chain couples TRBV10-1 to TRBJ2-1; D possibly matches TRBD1 or TRBD2 (5 bases each). The CDR3 is made up of 14 amino acids. In germline, CDR1 is WNHNN, CDR2 SYGVQD (reference sequence). Trimming cost V 5 bases and J 6 bases, with 14 bases left between them.